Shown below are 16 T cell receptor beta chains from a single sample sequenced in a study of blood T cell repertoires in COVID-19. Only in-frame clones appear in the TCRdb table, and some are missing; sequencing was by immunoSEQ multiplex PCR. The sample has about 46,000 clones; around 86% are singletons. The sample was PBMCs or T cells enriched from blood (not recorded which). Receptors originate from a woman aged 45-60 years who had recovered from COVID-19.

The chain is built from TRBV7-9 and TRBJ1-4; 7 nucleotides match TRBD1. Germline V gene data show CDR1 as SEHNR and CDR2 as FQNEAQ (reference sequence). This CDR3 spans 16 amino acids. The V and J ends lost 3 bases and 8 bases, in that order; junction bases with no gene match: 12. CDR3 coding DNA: TGTGCCAGCAGCTTCGATAGCCCCGGGACAGACGAAAAACTGTTTTTT. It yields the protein CASSFDSPGTDEKLFF.

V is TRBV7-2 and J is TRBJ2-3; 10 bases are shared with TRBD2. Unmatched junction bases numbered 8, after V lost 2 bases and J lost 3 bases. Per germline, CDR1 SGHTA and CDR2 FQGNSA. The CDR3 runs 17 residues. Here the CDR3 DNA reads TGTGCCAGCAGCTTACACCCTAGCGGGAGCCCAACAGATACGCAGTATTTT. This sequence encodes CASSLHPSGSPTDTQYF.

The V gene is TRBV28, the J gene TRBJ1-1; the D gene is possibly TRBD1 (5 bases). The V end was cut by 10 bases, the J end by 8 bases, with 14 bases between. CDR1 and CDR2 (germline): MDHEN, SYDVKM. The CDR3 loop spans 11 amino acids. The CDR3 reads CATLGPEEAFF. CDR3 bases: TGTGCCACCCTGGGGCCCGAGGAAGCTTTCTTT.

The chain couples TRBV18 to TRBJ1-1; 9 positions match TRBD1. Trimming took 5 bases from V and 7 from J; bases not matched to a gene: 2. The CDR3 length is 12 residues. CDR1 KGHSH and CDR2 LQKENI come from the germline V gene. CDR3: CASSGQGLEAFF. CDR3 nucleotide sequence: TGTGCCAGCTCAGGACAGGGGCTTGAAGCTTTCTTT.

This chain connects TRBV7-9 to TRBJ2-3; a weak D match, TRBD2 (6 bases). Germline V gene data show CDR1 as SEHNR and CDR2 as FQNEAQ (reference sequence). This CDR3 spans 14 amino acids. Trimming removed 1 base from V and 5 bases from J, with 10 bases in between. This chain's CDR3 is CASSLGRAGDTQYF. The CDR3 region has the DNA TGTGCCAGCAGCTTAGGGAGGGCGGGAGATACGCAGTATTTT.

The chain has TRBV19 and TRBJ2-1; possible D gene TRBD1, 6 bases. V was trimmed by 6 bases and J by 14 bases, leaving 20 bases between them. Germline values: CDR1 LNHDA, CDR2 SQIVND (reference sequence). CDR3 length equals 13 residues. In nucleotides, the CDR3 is TGTGCCAGTAGCTCCCAGGGGCAGGGGATAAAGTTCTTC. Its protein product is CASSSQGQGIKFF.

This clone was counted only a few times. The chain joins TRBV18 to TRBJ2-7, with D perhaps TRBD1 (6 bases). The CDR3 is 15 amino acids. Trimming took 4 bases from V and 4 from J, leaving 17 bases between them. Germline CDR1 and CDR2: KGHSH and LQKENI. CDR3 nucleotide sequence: TGTGCCAGCTCACGTACTTCAGGGGTTAAGTACGAGCAGTACTTC. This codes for CASSRTSGVKYEQYF.

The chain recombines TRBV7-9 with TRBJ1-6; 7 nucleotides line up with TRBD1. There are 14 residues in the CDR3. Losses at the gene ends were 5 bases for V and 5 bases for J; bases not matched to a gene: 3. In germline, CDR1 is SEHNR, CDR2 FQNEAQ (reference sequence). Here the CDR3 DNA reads TGTGCCAGCAGCGCGGGACAGCATAATTCACCCCTCCACTTT. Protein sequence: CASSAGQHNSPLHF.

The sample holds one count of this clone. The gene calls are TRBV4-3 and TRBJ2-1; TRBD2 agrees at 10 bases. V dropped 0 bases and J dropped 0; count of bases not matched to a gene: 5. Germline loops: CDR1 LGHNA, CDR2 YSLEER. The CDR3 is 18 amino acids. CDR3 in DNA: TGCGCCAGCAGCCAAGAGCCAGCGGGGGGGCCCTCCTACAATGAGCAGTTCTTC. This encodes CASSQEPAGGPSYNEQFF.

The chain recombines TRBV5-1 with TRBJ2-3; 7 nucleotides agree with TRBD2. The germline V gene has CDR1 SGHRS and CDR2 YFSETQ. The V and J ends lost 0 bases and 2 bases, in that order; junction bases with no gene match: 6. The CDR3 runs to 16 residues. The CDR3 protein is CASSLDPGGTTDTQYF. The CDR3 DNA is TGCGCCAGCAGCTTGGATCCGGGGGGAACCACAGATACGCAGTATTTT.

CDR3 sequence: CASSQGQGAGNQPQHF. The CDR3 nucleotides are TGTGCCAGCAGCCAAGGACAGGGGGCCGGCAATCAGCCCCAGCATTTT. This rearrangement joins TRBV3-1 (or the pseudogene TRBV3-2) to TRBJ1-5; 10 bases agree with TRBD1. The germline V gene has CDR1 LGHDT and CDR2 YNNKEL (reference sequence). V lost 1 base and J lost 2; bases outside the gene matches: 2. The CDR3 runs 16 residues.

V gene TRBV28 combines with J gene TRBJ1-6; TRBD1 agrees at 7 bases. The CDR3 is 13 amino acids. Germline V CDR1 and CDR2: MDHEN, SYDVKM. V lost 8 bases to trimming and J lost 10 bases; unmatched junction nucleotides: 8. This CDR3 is CASPGTERSPLHF. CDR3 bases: TGTGCCAGCCCGGGGACAGAACGATCACCCCTCCACTTT.

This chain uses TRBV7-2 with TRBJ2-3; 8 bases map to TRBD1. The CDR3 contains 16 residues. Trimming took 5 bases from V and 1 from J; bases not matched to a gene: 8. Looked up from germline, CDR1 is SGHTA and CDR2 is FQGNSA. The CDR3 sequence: CASSRGPGQGTDTQYF. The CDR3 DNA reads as TGTGCCAGCAGCCGGGGACCGGGACAGGGCACAGATACGCAGTATTTT.

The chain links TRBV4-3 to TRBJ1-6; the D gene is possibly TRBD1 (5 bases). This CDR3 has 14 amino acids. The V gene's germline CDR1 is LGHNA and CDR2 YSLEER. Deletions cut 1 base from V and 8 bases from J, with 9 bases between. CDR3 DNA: TGCGCCAGCAGCCAAGTATGGGGGGATTCACCCCTCCACTTT. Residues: CASSQVWGDSPLHF.

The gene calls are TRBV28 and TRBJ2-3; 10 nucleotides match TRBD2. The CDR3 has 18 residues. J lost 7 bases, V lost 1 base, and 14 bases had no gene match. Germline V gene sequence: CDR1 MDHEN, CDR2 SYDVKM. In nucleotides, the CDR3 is TGTGCCAGCAGTTTATTGCGGGAAACAACTAGCGGGGCAAATACGCAGTATTTT. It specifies CASSLLRETTSGANTQYF.

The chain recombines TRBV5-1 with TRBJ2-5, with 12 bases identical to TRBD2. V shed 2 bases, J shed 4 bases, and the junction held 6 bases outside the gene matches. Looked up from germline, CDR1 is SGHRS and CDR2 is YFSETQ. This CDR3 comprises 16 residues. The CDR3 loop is CASSFAKLAGGETQYF. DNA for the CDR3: TGCGCCAGCAGCTTCGCGAAACTAGCGGGAGGAGAGACCCAGTACTTC.